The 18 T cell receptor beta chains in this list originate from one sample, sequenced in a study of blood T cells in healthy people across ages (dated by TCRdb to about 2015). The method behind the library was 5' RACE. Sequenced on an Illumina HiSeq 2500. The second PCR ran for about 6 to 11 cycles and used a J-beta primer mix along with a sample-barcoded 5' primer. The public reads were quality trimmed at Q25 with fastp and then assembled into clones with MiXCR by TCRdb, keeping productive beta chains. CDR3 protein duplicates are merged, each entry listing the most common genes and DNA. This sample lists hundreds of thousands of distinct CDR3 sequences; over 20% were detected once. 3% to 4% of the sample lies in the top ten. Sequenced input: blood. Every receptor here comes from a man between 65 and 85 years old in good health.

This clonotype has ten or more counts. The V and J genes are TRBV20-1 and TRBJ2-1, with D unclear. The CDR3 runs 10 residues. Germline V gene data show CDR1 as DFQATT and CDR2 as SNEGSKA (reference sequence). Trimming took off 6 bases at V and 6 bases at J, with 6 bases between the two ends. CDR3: CSAPSNEQFF. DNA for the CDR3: TGCAGTGCCCCTAGCAATGAGCAGTTCTTC.

The chain's CDR3 is CSARGTNLYEQYF. For the CDR3, the DNA is TGCAGTGCTAGGGGGACAAACCTCTACGAGCAGTACTTC. J is TRBJ2-5 and V is TRBV20-1; perhaps TRBD1 as D (6 bases). The J call may be faulty, since TRBJ2-7 better matches the DNA end. Per germline, CDR1 DFQATT and CDR2 SNEGSKA (reference sequence). This CDR3 comprises 13 residues.

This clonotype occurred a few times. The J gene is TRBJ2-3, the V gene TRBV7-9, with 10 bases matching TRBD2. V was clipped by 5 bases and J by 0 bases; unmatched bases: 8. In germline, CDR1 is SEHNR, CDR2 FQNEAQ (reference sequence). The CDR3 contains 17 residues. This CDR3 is CASSPLAGGTSTDTQYF. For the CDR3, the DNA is TGTGCCAGCAGCCCCTTAGCGGGAGGAACTAGCACAGATACGCAGTATTTT.

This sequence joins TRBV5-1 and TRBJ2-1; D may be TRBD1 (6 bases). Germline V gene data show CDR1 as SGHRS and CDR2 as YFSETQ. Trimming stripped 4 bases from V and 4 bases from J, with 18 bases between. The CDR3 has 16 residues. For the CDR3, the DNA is TGCGCCAGCAGCCCCCGATCGGGCAGGGGTTACAATGAGCAGTTCTTC. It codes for CASSPRSGRGYNEQFF.

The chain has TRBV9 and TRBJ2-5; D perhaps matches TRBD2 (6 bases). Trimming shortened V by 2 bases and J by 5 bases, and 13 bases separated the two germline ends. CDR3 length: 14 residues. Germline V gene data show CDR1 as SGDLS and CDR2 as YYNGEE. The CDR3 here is CASSVGGSVETQYF. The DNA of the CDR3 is TGTGCCAGCAGCGTCGGGGGAAGCGTCGAGACCCAGTACTTC.

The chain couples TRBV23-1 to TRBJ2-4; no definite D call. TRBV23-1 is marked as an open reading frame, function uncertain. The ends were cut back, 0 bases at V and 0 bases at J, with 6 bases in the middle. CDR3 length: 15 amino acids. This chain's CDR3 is CASSQSPTAKNIQYF. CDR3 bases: TGCGCCAGCAGTCAATCCCCGACAGCCAAAAACATTCAGTACTTC.

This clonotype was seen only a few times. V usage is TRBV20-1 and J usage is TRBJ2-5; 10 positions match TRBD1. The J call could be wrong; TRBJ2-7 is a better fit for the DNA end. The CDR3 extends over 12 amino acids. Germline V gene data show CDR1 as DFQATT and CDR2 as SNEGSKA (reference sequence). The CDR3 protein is CSARRTGGEQYF. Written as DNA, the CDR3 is TGCAGTGCTAGAAGGACAGGGGGCGAGCAGTACTTC.

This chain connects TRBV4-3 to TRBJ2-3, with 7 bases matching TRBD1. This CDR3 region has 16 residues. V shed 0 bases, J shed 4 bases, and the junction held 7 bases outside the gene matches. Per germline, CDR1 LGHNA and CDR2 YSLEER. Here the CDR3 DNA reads TGCGCCAGCAGCCAAGATCTGACAGGGCTGGCAGATACGCAGTATTTT. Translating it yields CASSQDLTGLADTQYF.

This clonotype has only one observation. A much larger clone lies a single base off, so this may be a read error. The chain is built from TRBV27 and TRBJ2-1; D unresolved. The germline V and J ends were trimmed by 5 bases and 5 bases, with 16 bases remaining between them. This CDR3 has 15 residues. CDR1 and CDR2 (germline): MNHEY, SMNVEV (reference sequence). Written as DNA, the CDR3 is TGTGCCAGCAGTATCGTGGTGGGTCGGAACAATGAGCAGTTCTTC. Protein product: CASSIVVGRNNEQFF.

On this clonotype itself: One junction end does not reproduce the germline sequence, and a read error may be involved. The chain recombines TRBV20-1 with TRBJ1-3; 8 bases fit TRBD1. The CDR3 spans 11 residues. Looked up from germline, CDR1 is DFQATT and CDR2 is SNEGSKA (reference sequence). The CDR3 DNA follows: TGCAGTGCTTCTTATGGACAGGGAAAAAATTTT. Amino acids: CSASYGQGKNF.

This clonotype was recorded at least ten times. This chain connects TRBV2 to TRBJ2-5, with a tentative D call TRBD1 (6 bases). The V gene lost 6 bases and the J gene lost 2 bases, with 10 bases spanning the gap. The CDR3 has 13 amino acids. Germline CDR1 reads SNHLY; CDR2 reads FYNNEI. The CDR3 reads CASSRTVQETQYF. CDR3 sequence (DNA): TGTGCCAGCAGCAGGACAGTACAAGAGACCCAGTACTTC.

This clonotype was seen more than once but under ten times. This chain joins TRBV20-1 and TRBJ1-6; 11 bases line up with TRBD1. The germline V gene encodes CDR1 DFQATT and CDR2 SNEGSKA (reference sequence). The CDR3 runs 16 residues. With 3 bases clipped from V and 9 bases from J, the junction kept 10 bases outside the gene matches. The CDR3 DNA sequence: TGCAGTGCTAGCCCGGGACAGGGGGGACTCAGTTCACCCCTCCACTTT. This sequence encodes CSASPGQGGLSSPLHF.

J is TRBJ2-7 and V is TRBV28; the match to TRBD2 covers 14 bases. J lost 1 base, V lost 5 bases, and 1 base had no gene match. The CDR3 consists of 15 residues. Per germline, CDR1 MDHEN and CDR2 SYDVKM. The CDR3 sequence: CASSGTSGGSYEQYF. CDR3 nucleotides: TGTGCCAGCAGTGGGACTAGCGGGGGTTCCTACGAGCAGTACTTC.

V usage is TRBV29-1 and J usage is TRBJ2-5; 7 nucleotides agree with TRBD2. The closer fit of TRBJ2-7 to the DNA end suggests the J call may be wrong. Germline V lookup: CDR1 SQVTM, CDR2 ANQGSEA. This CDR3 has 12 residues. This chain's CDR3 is CSVGGTTNEQYF. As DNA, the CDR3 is TGCAGCGTTGGGGGGACTACAAACGAGCAGTACTTC.

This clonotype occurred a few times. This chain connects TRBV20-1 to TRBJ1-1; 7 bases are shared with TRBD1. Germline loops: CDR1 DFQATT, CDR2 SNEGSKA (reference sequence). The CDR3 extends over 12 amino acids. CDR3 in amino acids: CRTGTLNTEAFF. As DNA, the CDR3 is TGCAGGACAGGGACACTGAACACTGAAGCTTTCTTT.

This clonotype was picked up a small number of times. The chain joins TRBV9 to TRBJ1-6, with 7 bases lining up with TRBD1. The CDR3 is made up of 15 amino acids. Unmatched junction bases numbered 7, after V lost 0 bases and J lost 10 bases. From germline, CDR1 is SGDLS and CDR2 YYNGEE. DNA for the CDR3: TGTGCCAGCAGCGTAGAGGAGGGGGCAGGCTCACCCCTCCACTTT. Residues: CASSVEEGAGSPLHF.

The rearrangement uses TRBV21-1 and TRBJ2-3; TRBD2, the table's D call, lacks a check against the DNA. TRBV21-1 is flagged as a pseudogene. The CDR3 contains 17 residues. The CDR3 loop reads CASSKRLAGTHTDTQYF. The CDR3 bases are TGTGCCAGCAGCAAAAGACTAGCGGGGACCCACACAGATACGCAGTATTTT.

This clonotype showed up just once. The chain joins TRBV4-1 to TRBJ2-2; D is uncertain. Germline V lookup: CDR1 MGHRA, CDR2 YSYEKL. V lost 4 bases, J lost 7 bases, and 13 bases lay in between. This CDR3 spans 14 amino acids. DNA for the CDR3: TGCGCCAGCAGCCCCCAAAACATGGGCGGGGAGCTGTTTTTT. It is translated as CASSPQNMGGELFF.